The present entry profiles one TCR beta chain with its context. V gave up 8 bases and J gave up 7 bases, with 20 bases separating them. Germline assignment: CDR1 SQVTM and CDR2 ANQGSEA. CDR3 length equals 13 residues. This entry comes from a study of cytomegalovirus exposure and HLA in healthy donors. The PCR employed 60 Vbeta primers together with 13 Jbeta primers. Measured with immunoSEQ multiplex PCR; TCRdb has only the in-frame clones, and not every one. The repertoire consists of around 130,000 clones, with around 70% occurring once and the leading ten covering 2% to 3%. The receptor was derived from a woman aged 60-75 years in good health and CMV-seropositive. This chain connects TRBV29-1 to TRBJ2-5; maybe TRBD1 (7 bases). The sequenced sample was PBMCs. The CDR3 reads CSSAEGAGGTQYF. CDR3 nucleotides: TGCAGCTCCGCCGAGGGGGCCGGGGGGACCCAGTACTTC.